These 24 T cell receptor beta chains originate from one sample sequenced in a study of T-cell memory formation after mild COVID-19. MiXCR, applied by TCRdb to the 5' RACE reads, yields one record per CDR3 protein. Altogether about 410,000 distinct CDR3 sequences are present, around a quarter being singletons, with the ten largest covering around 13%. The sample taken for sequencing was PBMCs or a T cell subset sorted from them (not recorded which). These receptors were obtained from an adult woman who had mild COVID-19 (a few samples of this study predate the infection). Cell type and time point are not known.

The chain uses TRBV14 and TRBJ2-4, with TRBD1 matching over 9 bases. J lost 8 bases, V lost 3 bases, and 2 bases had no gene match. The germline gives CDR1 SGHDN, CDR2 FVKESK. The CDR3 extends over 13 amino acids. CDR3 protein: CASSHGTGHIQYF. The CDR3 nucleotides read TGTGCCAGCAGCCACGGGACAGGGCACATTCAGTACTTC.

The rearrangement links TRBV7-9 to TRBJ2-3, with D unclear. V dropped 5 bases and J dropped 12 bases, with 3 bases sitting between them. This CDR3 is 8 amino acids long. Germline-derived CDR1 and CDR2 are SEHNR and FQNEAQ (reference sequence). CDR3: CASSPQYF. CDR3 nucleotides: TGTGCCAGCAGCCCCCAGTATTTT.

This clonotype appeared a few times. The genes are TRBV29-1 and TRBJ2-2; 7 bases match TRBD1. The CDR3 loop spans 17 amino acids. Trimming took 6 bases from V and 0 from J; bases not matched to a gene: 13. Germline CDR1 is SQVTM and CDR2 is ANQGSEA. The CDR3 reads CSVAGTEKNPNTGELFF. The CDR3 region has the DNA TGCAGCGTAGCCGGGACAGAGAAAAATCCGAACACCGGGGAGCTGTTTTTT.

This clonotype has at least ten counts. This chain connects TRBV2 to TRBJ2-5; D uncertain. Per the germline V gene, CDR1 is SNHLY and CDR2 is FYNNEI. The CDR3 is 16 residues long. The V gene lost 0 bases and the J gene lost 7 bases, with 18 bases spanning the gap. The CDR3 bases are TGTGCCAGCAGTGAAGCTCGGGCAGTGCCCATGGGGACCCAGTACTTC. Translated: CASSEARAVPMGTQYF.

This chain links TRBV7-9 with TRBJ1-2, with 7 positions matching TRBD1. Trimming removed 5 bases from V and 5 bases from J; junction bases left unmatched: 5. The CDR3 totals 13 residues. CDR1 and CDR2 from the germline V gene are SEHNR and FQNEAQ (reference sequence). CDR3 sequence (DNA): TGTGCCAGCAGCGCCCCGACAGGGTATGGCTACACCTTC. This encodes CASSAPTGYGYTF.

This clonotype has a handful of counts. The J gene is TRBJ2-1, the V gene TRBV6-2 or TRBV6-3; D remains ambiguous. The V end was cut by 6 bases, the J end by 7 bases, with 22 bases between. The CDR3 totals 16 residues. The germline CDR1 and CDR2 sequences are MNHEY and SVGEGT. This CDR3 reads CASSSYGLKSRNEQFF. CDR3 nucleotides: TGTGCCAGCAGCTCTTACGGGCTAAAATCTCGGAATGAGCAGTTCTTC.

This clonotype was seen ten or more times. The CDR3 DNA sequence: TGTGCCAGCAGCTTATATACGGACACTGACTCTGGAAACACCATATATTTT. It is translated as CASSLYTDTDSGNTIYF. This chain links TRBV7-8 with TRBJ1-3, with D possibly matching TRBD1 (5 bases). V was shortened by 2 bases and J by 0 bases, with 14 bases between the two germline ends. There are 17 residues in the CDR3. Looked up from germline, CDR1 is SGHVS and CDR2 is FQNEAQ.

This clonotype appeared a few times. The chain couples TRBV5-1 to TRBJ1-2; TRBD1 is a possible D gene (5 bases). The V gene's germline CDR1 is SGHRS and CDR2 YFSETQ. Deletions cut 0 bases from V and 5 bases from J, with 11 bases between. CDR3 length equals 14 residues. The CDR3 DNA reads as TGCGCCAGCAGCTTGGGAACTGACAGTTATGGCTACACCTTC. This translates into CASSLGTDSYGYTF.

The rearrangement links TRBV6-5 to TRBJ2-7; weak D call: TRBD1 (5 bases). There are 14 residues in the CDR3. The germline gives CDR1 MNHEY, CDR2 SVGAGI. Between the trimmed V and J ends, which lost 6 bases and 2 bases, there was a span of 14 bases. CDR3 DNA: TGTGCCAGCAGGCGAGACTCAGGGACCTACGAGCAGTACTTC. This gives the protein CASRRDSGTYEQYF.

The chain is built from TRBV19 and TRBJ1-5; 8 bases agree with TRBD1. There are 14 residues in the CDR3. V lost 4 bases to trimming and J lost 7 bases; unmatched junction nucleotides: 6. The germline V gene encodes CDR1 LNHDA and CDR2 SQIVND (reference sequence). This CDR3 reads CASSTDRGGQPQHF. The CDR3 nucleotides are TGTGCCAGTAGTACCGACAGGGGAGGACAGCCCCAGCATTTT.

The sample holds a few counts of this clonotype. This sequence joins TRBV29-1 and TRBJ2-3; a possible D gene is TRBD1 (5 bases). The CDR3 covers 14 residues. Trimming pared 6 bases from V and 0 bases from J, leaving 13 bases between. Germline CDR1 reads SQVTM; CDR2 reads ANQGSEA. The CDR3: CSVAQQASTDTQYF. DNA of the CDR3: TGCAGCGTAGCCCAACAGGCTAGCACAGATACGCAGTATTTT.

This chain uses TRBV7-9 with TRBJ2-7, with D possibly being TRBD2 (6 bases). V lost 0 bases and J 9 bases, leaving 9 bases between the germline ends. The CDR3 runs 12 residues. Germline-derived CDR1 and CDR2 are SEHNR and FQNEAQ (reference sequence). The CDR3 is CASSLAGGVQYF. The DNA of the CDR3 is TGTGCCAGCAGCTTAGCCGGAGGGGTGCAGTACTTC.

The chain joins TRBV5-6 to TRBJ2-2, with 7 bases fitting TRBD1. Germline CDR1 and CDR2: SGHDT and YYEEEE. After removal of 1 base from V and 7 bases from J, the junction contained 7 bases not matched to a gene. The CDR3 runs to 15 residues. CDR3 in amino acids: CASSLPGTVVGELFF. The CDR3 DNA is TGTGCCAGCAGCTTGCCCGGGACAGTCGTCGGGGAGCTGTTTTTT.

V usage is TRBV4-3 and J usage is TRBJ2-3; 7 nucleotides line up with TRBD2. CDR3 length: 15 residues. Germline V CDR1 and CDR2: LGHNA, YSLEER. Trimming took 0 bases from V and 4 from J; bases not matched to a gene: 4. The CDR3 bases are TGCGCCAGCAGCCAAGATAGCGCGGGAGCAGATACGCAGTATTTT. It yields the protein CASSQDSAGADTQYF.

The chain combines TRBV2 with TRBJ2-3; no definite D call. Per germline, CDR1 SNHLY and CDR2 FYNNEI. V lost 4 bases and J 0 bases, leaving 26 bases between the germline ends. The CDR3 loop spans 20 amino acids. The CDR3 region is CASSGPQAWGGSTSTDTQYF. The CDR3 DNA follows: TGTGCCAGCAGTGGGCCCCAGGCTTGGGGTGGCAGCACTAGCACAGATACGCAGTATTTT. Looking up the rest from reference TRBV2 and TRBJ2-3 gives the full variable domain: EPEVTQTPSHQVTQMGQEVILRCVPISNHLYFYWYRQILGQKVEFLVSFYNNEISEKSEIFDDQFSVERPDGSNFTLKIRSTKLEDSAMYFCASSGPQAWGGSTSTDTQYFGPGTRLTVL.

This CDR3 reads CAMRDRVYSGNTIYF. The CDR3 nucleotides read TGTGCCATGCGGGACAGGGTTTACTCTGGAAACACCATATATTTT. The chain employs TRBV10-3 and TRBJ1-3; 9 nucleotides align to TRBD1. CDR3 size: 15 residues. The germline V gene has CDR1 ENHRY and CDR2 SYGVKD. J was trimmed by 0 bases and V by 9 bases; bases with no gene match: 6.

The V call is TRBV19, the J call TRBJ1-1; 9 bases map to TRBD1. V lost 6 bases, J lost 11 bases, and 10 bases stayed unmatched. The CDR3 extends over 13 amino acids. CDR1 is LNHDA, CDR2 SQIVND, per germline (reference sequence). The CDR3 DNA reads as TGTGCCAGTAGGAAGGGACAGGGTCGGATCGCTTTCTTT. Translation: CASRKGQGRIAFF.

In its sample, this clonotype was seen a few times. The CDR3 loop is CASSFAPTGYGETQYF. Written as DNA, the CDR3 is TGTGCCAGCAGCTTCGCCCCGACAGGGTATGGGGAGACCCAGTACTTC. The chain couples TRBV7-2 to TRBJ2-5; 7 bases map to TRBD1. Germline loops: CDR1 SGHTA, CDR2 FQGNSA. The CDR3 is 16 residues long. With 3 bases clipped from V and 5 bases from J, the junction kept 12 bases outside the gene matches.

CDR3 residues: CSAIVYGLEGGPSYNEQFF. The DNA for the CDR3 is TGCAGTGCTATAGTCTATGGGCTAGAGGGGGGGCCGTCCTACAATGAGCAGTTCTTC. The V and J genes are TRBV20-1 and TRBJ2-1; maybe TRBD2 (7 bases). V was shortened by 4 bases and J by 1 base, with 26 bases between the two germline ends. The CDR3 extends over 19 amino acids. Germline CDR1 reads DFQATT; CDR2 reads SNEGSKA (reference sequence).

This clonotype has a count of ten or more. This chain links TRBV4-1 with TRBJ2-7; a weak D match, TRBD1 (5 bases). CDR1 is MGHRA, CDR2 YSYEKL, per germline. The CDR3 has 13 residues. V lost 2 bases to trimming and J lost 2 bases, with 7 bases between them. The DNA for the CDR3 is TGCGCCAGCAGCCAACCAGGGACCTACGAGCAGTACTTC. It is translated as CASSQPGTYEQYF.

This clonotype was found a few times. The gene calls are TRBV7-8 and TRBJ2-1, with D maybe TRBD2 (5 bases). The V gene lost 5 bases and the J gene lost 8 bases, with 16 bases spanning the gap. Germline assignment: CDR1 SGHVS and CDR2 FQNEAQ. The CDR3 is 14 amino acids. The CDR3 nucleotides read TGTGCCAGCAGCCCCGCCCCCCTAGCCGATGAGCAGTTCTTC. Protein sequence: CASSPAPLADEQFF.

The sample holds many counts of this clonotype. The chain uses TRBV4-2 and TRBJ2-1, with TRBD2 matching over 10 bases. The V segment lost 0 bases and the J segment 0 bases; nucleotides outside the gene matches: 2. Germline V gene sequence: CDR1 LGHNA, CDR2 YNFKEQ. CDR3 length equals 17 residues. CDR3 in amino acids: CASSQEASGSSYNEQFF. The CDR3 nucleotides are TGTGCCAGCAGCCAAGAGGCTAGCGGGAGCTCCTACAATGAGCAGTTCTTC.

This clonotype was observed a handful of times. The chain employs TRBV9 and TRBJ2-7; no definite D call. The CDR3 spans 16 residues. The germline V and J ends were trimmed by 4 bases and 0 bases, with 17 bases remaining between them. CDR1 and CDR2 (germline): SGDLS, YYNGEE. The CDR3 protein is CASSPRSDWSSYEQYF. CDR3 in DNA: TGTGCCAGCAGCCCCCGGTCTGATTGGAGCTCCTACGAGCAGTACTTC.

This clonotype has a handful of counts. The chain links TRBV25-1 to TRBJ1-2; TRBD1 might be the D (6 bases). Trimming cost V 4 bases and J 4 bases, with 13 bases left between them. CDR1 and CDR2 from the germline V gene are MGHDK and SYGVNS. This CDR3 is built from 14 residues. The CDR3 loop reads CASSATGEPYGYTF. The CDR3 nucleotides read TGTGCCAGCAGTGCGACAGGAGAGCCCTATGGCTACACCTTC.